This T cell receptor (beta chain) was identified in a study of blood T cells in healthy people across ages. Whole-study results and caveats: Leaving the PBMCs unsorted stopped any conclusive comparison of naive versus antigen-experienced cells.

The CDR3 consists of 15 residues. CDR1 is SGHAT, CDR2 FQNNGV, per germline. Alongside a J-beta primer mix, a sample-barcoded 5' primer served in a second PCR lasting roughly 7 to 11 cycles. TCRdb reprocessed the 5' RACE reads with MiXCR, giving one entry per CDR3 protein. The sample has 1.5 million to 2 million distinct CDR3 sequences, roughly 28% seen once. Concerning this clonotype itself: Its matching antigen is unknown. Germline and junction disagree at one end, which may indicate a read error.

The specimen sequenced was blood. The sequence was collected from a woman in her 30s in good health. The rearrangement links TRBV11-2 to TRBJ2-1, with D perhaps TRBD2 (5 bases). CDR3 nucleotide sequence: TGTGCCAACAGCTTTAGCGTCGACCCCTACAATGAGCAGTTCTTC. As protein: CANSFSVDPYNEQFF.